This is a list of T cell receptor beta chains from one sample in a study of Ad26.COV2.S vaccination and SARS-CoV-2 variants. Clones were sequenced by immunoSEQ multiplex PCR, and TCRdb holds only the in-frame ones, with some missing. The repertoire has more than 300,000 clones, roughly 90% of them found once; the top ten carry about 4.6%. Sequencing was performed on peripheral blood, taken in a trial of Ad26.COV2.S vaccine versus placebo. These TCRs come from a person aged 18-65 years who received the Ad26.COV2.S COVID-19 vaccine or a placebo. The CDR3 runs from the conserved cysteine through the conserved F or W. D genes are given only for firm matches. Clone sizes are given selectively: once, few, many, or a class where the clone is expanded.

V gene	D gene	J gene	clone size	CDR3 protein	CDR3 DNA
TRBV2	.	TRBJ1-2	.	CASSERASYGYTF	TGTGCCAGCAGTGAAAGGGCCTCCTATGGCTACACCTTC
TRBV29-1	TRBD1	TRBJ2-3	.	CSGGGQGPDTQYF	TGCAGCGGCGGGGGACAGGGGCCAGATACGCAGTATTTT
TRBV7-9	TRBD1	TRBJ2-1	.	CASSSRGQGFGNEQFF	TGTGCCAGCAGCAGCCGCGGACAGGGGTTTGGGAATGAGCAGTTCTTC
TRBV4-1	.	TRBJ1-1	.	CASSQDRGYVSEAFF	TGCGCCAGCAGCCAAGATAGGGGGTACGTCTCTGAAGCTTTCTTT
TRBV18	TRBD1	TRBJ1-1	.	CASSSYTSTGMEAFF	TGTGCCAGCTCATCCTATACGTCGACAGGGATGGAAGCTTTCTTT
TRBV15	.	TRBJ1-1	few	CATQARVMNTEAFF	TGTGCCACCCAGGCCAGGGTCATGAACACTGAAGCTTTCTTT
TRBV12-3/TRBV12-4	.	TRBJ2-5	.	CASTRLGEETQYF	TGTGCCAGCACCAGACTAGGTGAAGAGACCCAGTACTTC
TRBV21-1	.	TRBJ1-1	once	CASSKGLFRGNTEAFF	TGTGCCAGCAGCAAAGGCCTTTTTCGGGGGAACACTGAAGCTTTCTTT
TRBV6-2/TRBV6-3	.	TRBJ2-1	.	CASSRLAYNEQFF	TGTGCCAGCAGTCGCCTGGCCTACAATGAGCAGTTCTTC
TRBV29-1	.	TRBJ2-3	.	CSVELGSTDTQYF	TGCAGCGTTGAGTTGGGGAGCACAGATACGCAGTATTTT
TRBV6-1	.	TRBJ2-3	.	CASSDPGGEDTQYF	TGTGCCAGCAGTGACCCGGGGGGCGAAGATACGCAGTATTTT
TRBV18	.	TRBJ2-5	.	CASSPMGETQYF	TGTGCCAGCTCACCAATGGGAGAGACCCAGTACTTC
TRBV4-2	.	TRBJ2-1	.	CASSQGKGAKGNEQFF	TGTGCCAGCAGCCAGGGGAAGGGCGCGAAGGGCAATGAGCAGTTCTTC
TRBV3-1/TRBV3-2	TRBD2	TRBJ2-3	.	CASSRTSGGAVDTQYF	TGTGCCAGCAGCCGAACTAGCGGGGGGGCGGTAGATACGCAGTATTTT
TRBV5-1	TRBD1	TRBJ2-3	.	CASSSTGEFSTDTQYF	TGCGCCAGCAGCTCGACAGGGGAATTTAGCACAGATACGCAGTATTTT
TRBV9	.	TRBJ2-2	.	CASSASTTETGELFF	TGTGCCAGCAGCGCCTCCACCACAGAGACCGGGGAGCTGTTTTTT
TRBV5-5	.	TRBJ1-1	.	CASSLQQGGTEAFF	TGTGCCAGCAGCCTACAACAGGGAGGGACTGAAGCTTTCTTT
TRBV5-5	.	TRBJ1-1	.	CASSLGAVHMNTEAFF	TGTGCCAGCAGCTTGGGGGCGGTACACATGAACACTGAAGCTTTCTTT
TRBV28	.	TRBJ1-4	.	CASSPLQVPNEKLFF	TGTGCCAGCAGCCCACTACAGGTACCTAATGAAAAACTGTTTTTT
TRBV20-1	.	TRBJ1-6	.	CSASRGGAGSNSPLHF	TGCAGTGCTAGTAGGGGTGGAGCAGGGAGTAATTCACCCCTCCACTTT
TRBV30	.	TRBJ2-7	few	CAWSGKGPWEQYF	TGTGCCTGGAGTGGAAAGGGCCCGTGGGAGCAGTACTTC
TRBV6-5	.	TRBJ1-5	.	CASRRGLLGNQPQHF	TGTGCCAGCAGGAGGGGACTTTTAGGCAATCAGCCCCAGCATTTT
TRBV6-5	.	TRBJ1-6	.	CASSSQGSNSPLHF	TGTGCCAGCAGTTCTCAGGGGTCCAATTCACCCCTCCACTTT
TRBV18	.	TRBJ2-2	.	CASSLGTGELFF	TGTGCCAGCTCACTAGGGACTGGGGAGCTGTTTTTT
TRBV28	.	TRBJ2-3	.	CASSLPQSVKGTDTQYF	TGTGCCAGCAGTTTACCCCAATCGGTAAAAGGCACAGATACGCAGTATTTT
TRBV4-2	.	TRBJ1-1	.	CASSLGLRGTEAFF	TGTGCCAGCAGCCTCGGACTGAGAGGCACTGAAGCTTTCTTT
TRBV19	TRBD2	TRBJ2-1	.	CASSIGGRAGNEQFF	TGTGCCAGTAGTATAGGCGGGAGGGCCGGCAATGAGCAGTTCTTC
TRBV6-6	.	TRBJ2-7	.	CASSSGREQYF	TGTGCCAGCAGTTCAGGGCGTGAGCAGTACTTC
TRBV28	TRBD2	TRBJ2-7	.	CASSFSGGRAYEQYF	TGTGCCAGCAGTTTTTCTGGCGGGAGGGCCTACGAGCAGTACTTC
TRBV3-1/TRBV3-2	.	TRBJ1-4	once	CASSQDLADEKLFF	TGTGCCAGCAGCCAAGATCTCGCAGATGAAAAACTGTTTTTT
TRBV18	.	TRBJ1-2	.	CASSPSATYGYTF	TGTGCCAGCTCACCGTCAGCAACCTATGGCTACACCTTC
TRBV18	.	TRBJ2-7	.	CASSHRGRDSYEQYF	TGTGCCAGCTCCCACCGCGGCAGAGATTCCTACGAGCAGTACTTC
TRBV4-1	.	TRBJ2-2	.	CASSQFAGTGELFF	TGCGCCAGCAGCCAATTCGCGGGGACCGGGGAGCTGTTTTTT
TRBV19	.	TRBJ1-6	once	CASEDRFYNSPLHF	TGTGCCAGCGAGGACAGATTTTATAATTCACCCCTCCACTTT
TRBV5-4	TRBD2	TRBJ2-3	once	CASSDGTSGRALKRAQYF	TGTGCCAGCAGCGACGGGACTAGCGGGAGGGCCTTGAAACGGGCGCAGTATTTT
TRBV28	TRBD2	TRBJ2-1	.	CASSVAGVRYNEQFF	TGTGCCAGCAGTGTAGCGGGAGTGCGCTACAATGAGCAGTTCTTC
TRBV5-5	.	TRBJ1-5	once	CASSAGLINQPQHF	TGTGCCAGCAGCGCGGGACTCATTAATCAGCCCCAGCATTTT
TRBV20-1	.	TRBJ1-3	.	CSASRGNTIYF	TGCAGTGCTAGTCGGGGAAACACCATATATTTT
TRBV5-1	.	TRBJ1-1	.	CASRGGVNTEAFF	TGCGCCAGCAGAGGGGGTGTGAACACTGAAGCTTTCTTT
TRBV19	.	TRBJ1-1	.	CASSASGQKNTEAFF	TGTGCCAGTAGCGCCTCCGGACAGAAGAACACTGAAGCTTTCTTT
TRBV5-6	.	TRBJ2-1	.	CASSSGTTAYNEQFF	TGTGCCAGCAGCTCCGGGACAACAGCCTACAATGAGCAGTTCTTC
TRBV5-6	.	TRBJ1-4	once	CASSFWGVPTTGEKLFF	TGTGCCAGCAGCTTTTGGGGCGTTCCCACTACGGGTGAAAAACTGTTTTTT
TRBV19	TRBD1	TRBJ2-7	.	CASQDRGPSYEQYF	TGTGCCAGTCAAGACAGGGGTCCGTCCTACGAGCAGTACTTC
TRBV7-9	.	TRBJ2-3	.	CASSLVGGTDTQYF	TGTGCCAGCAGCTTAGTCGGGGGCACAGATACGCAGTATTTT
TRBV7-9	TRBD2	TRBJ2-5	.	CASSFGTSGSIKYQETQYF	TGTGCCAGCAGCTTCGGGACTAGCGGGAGCATTAAGTACCAAGAGACCCAGTACTTC
TRBV9	.	TRBJ2-1	.	CASSSDGPSYNEQFF	TGTGCCAGCAGCTCGGACGGGCCCTCCTACAATGAGCAGTTCTTC
TRBV19	.	TRBJ2-2	.	CASRDSNTGELFF	TGTGCCAGTCGTGATTCGAACACCGGGGAGCTGTTTTTT
TRBV5-5	TRBD2	TRBJ2-1	once	CASRPPGLAGYNEQFF	TGTGCCAGCAGGCCCCCGGGACTAGCGGGCTACAATGAGCAGTTCTTC
TRBV5-6	.	TRBJ1-4	.	CASSDSTAPGEKLFF	TGTGCCAGCAGCGACTCGACGGCTCCAGGTGAAAAACTGTTTTTT
TRBV24-1	TRBD1	TRBJ1-5	.	CATSDRTGVQPQHF	TGTGCCACCAGTGACAGGACAGGGGTACAGCCCCAGCATTTT
TRBV10-3	.	TRBJ1-4	.	CAISEGTSNEKLFF	TGTGCCATCAGTGAAGGGACGTCAAATGAAAAACTGTTTTTT
TRBV5-6	.	TRBJ1-1	.	CASSFGTSREAFF	TGTGCCAGCAGCTTCGGGACCAGCCGTGAAGCTTTCTTT
TRBV7-9	TRBD2	TRBJ2-1	few	CASSSLAGLFNEQFF	TGTGCCAGCAGCTCACTAGCGGGGCTCTTCAATGAGCAGTTCTTC
TRBV24-1	TRBD2	TRBJ2-1	.	CATSDLGLADNEQFF	TGTGCCACCAGTGATTTAGGACTAGCGGACAATGAGCAGTTCTTC
TRBV12-3/TRBV12-4	.	TRBJ1-2	.	CASSLNREDGYTF	TGTGCCAGCAGTTTAAACAGGGAAGATGGCTACACCTTC